A selection of T cell receptor beta chains follows, all from one sample in a study of blood T cell repertoires in COVID-19. Measured with immunoSEQ multiplex PCR; TCRdb has only the in-frame clones, and not every one. Of fewer than 75,000 clones listed, about 88% are singletons. Source material: peripheral blood. The source of these receptors is a man between 70 and 80 years old with acute or convalescent COVID-19. CDR3s include the opening cysteine and the closing phenylalanine or tryptophan. A D gene is named only where the DNA matches it firmly. The size entry is marked missing in some rows and otherwise reads once, few, many or a size class.

v_call: TRBV19; clone_size: NA; d_call: NA; j_call: TRBJ2-3; cdr3_nt: TGTGCCAGTAGTACCATGACAGTCTTCACAGATACGCAGTATTTT; cdr3_aa: CASSTMTVFTDTQYF
v_call: TRBV7-2; clone_size: NA; d_call: NA; j_call: TRBJ2-5; cdr3_nt: TGTGCCAGCAGCTCGGGACTTGGCCTGCGGAAGACCCAGTACTTC; cdr3_aa: CASSSGLGLRKTQYF
v_call: TRBV9; clone_size: NA; d_call: NA; j_call: TRBJ1-6; cdr3_nt: TGTGCCAGCAGCGTAGTTACAGATTCACCCCTCCACTTT; cdr3_aa: CASSVVTDSPLHF
v_call: TRBV4-1; clone_size: NA; d_call: NA; j_call: TRBJ1-2; cdr3_nt: TGCGCCAGCAGCCAAGATCAGATCAGGTTCGAGACCCGATCTACCTATGGCTACACCTTC; cdr3_aa: CASSQDQIRFETRSTYGYTF
v_call: TRBV30; clone_size: once; d_call: TRBD1; j_call: TRBJ1-5; cdr3_nt: TGTGCCTGGAGTAAAGGGTGGACAGGATTATTTCAGCCCCAGCATTTT; cdr3_aa: CAWSKGWTGLFQPQHF
v_call: TRBV2; clone_size: few; d_call: NA; j_call: TRBJ2-5; cdr3_nt: TGTGCCAGCAGTCTTAGTTTCGATGCCCAGTACTTC; cdr3_aa: CASSLSFDAQYF
v_call: TRBV30; clone_size: NA; d_call: NA; j_call: TRBJ1-5; cdr3_nt: TGTGCCTGGAGTGCCGGTCTCAATCAGCCCCAGCATTTT; cdr3_aa: CAWSAGLNQPQHF
v_call: TRBV9; clone_size: few; d_call: TRBD1; j_call: TRBJ1-1; cdr3_nt: TGTGCCAGCAGCCCCGAGCAGGGGGTGAACACTGAAGCTTTCTTT; cdr3_aa: CASSPEQGVNTEAFF
v_call: TRBV10-3; clone_size: NA; d_call: TRBD1; j_call: TRBJ1-2; cdr3_nt: TGTGCCATCAGTGATCAGGGGGGCTATGGCTACACCTTC; cdr3_aa: CAISDQGGYGYTF
v_call: TRBV5-1; clone_size: NA; d_call: NA; j_call: TRBJ1-1; cdr3_nt: TGCGCCAGCAGCACCAAGGGGTACACTGAAGCTTTCTTT; cdr3_aa: CASSTKGYTEAFF
v_call: TRBV5-1; clone_size: NA; d_call: NA; j_call: TRBJ1-3; cdr3_nt: TGCGCCAGCAGCTTGGGTAGGAGTCTGAGCTCTGGAAACACCATATATTTT; cdr3_aa: CASSLGRSLSSGNTIYF
v_call: TRBV15; clone_size: NA; d_call: TRBD1; j_call: TRBJ1-1; cdr3_nt: TGTGCCACCAGCAGAGGGGACAGGGGGAACACTGAAGCTTTCTTT; cdr3_aa: CATSRGDRGNTEAFF
v_call: TRBV7-3; clone_size: NA; d_call: TRBD1; j_call: TRBJ2-3; cdr3_nt: TGTGCCAGCAGCTCAGGGGGTGGTTGGGACAGATACACAGATACGCAGTATTTT; cdr3_aa: CASSSGGGWDRYTDTQYF
v_call: TRBV9; clone_size: NA; d_call: NA; j_call: TRBJ1-2; cdr3_nt: TGTGCCAGCAGCTCTACTGGACAGTCCGTCTATGGCTACACCTTC; cdr3_aa: CASSSTGQSVYGYTF
v_call: TRBV7-9; clone_size: NA; d_call: NA; j_call: TRBJ2-7; cdr3_nt: TGTGCCAGCAGCTTAGCGGAGGTTAGAGAGCAGTACTTC; cdr3_aa: CASSLAEVREQYF
v_call: TRBV30; clone_size: few; d_call: NA; j_call: TRBJ1-5; cdr3_nt: TGTGCCTGGAGTGCCGGGATCAATCAGCCCCAGCATTTT; cdr3_aa: CAWSAGINQPQHF
v_call: TRBV6-5; clone_size: NA; d_call: TRBD1; j_call: TRBJ2-7; cdr3_nt: TGTGCCAGCAGTTATATGGGGACAGCACAGGGGCAGTACTTC; cdr3_aa: CASSYMGTAQGQYF
v_call: TRBV4-2; clone_size: NA; d_call: TRBD1; j_call: TRBJ2-7; cdr3_nt: TGTGCCAGCAGCCAAGTTGGGCAGGGGGACGAGCAGTACTTC; cdr3_aa: CASSQVGQGDEQYF
v_call: TRBV19; clone_size: NA; d_call: TRBD1; j_call: TRBJ1-4; cdr3_nt: TGTGCCAGTAGTCGGACAGGGAATGAAAAACTGTTTTTT; cdr3_aa: CASSRTGNEKLFF
v_call: TRBV19; clone_size: NA; d_call: NA; j_call: TRBJ1-5; cdr3_nt: TGTGCCAGTAGTATAGATGGGGGGAGCGGGCAGCCCCAGCATTTT; cdr3_aa: CASSIDGGSGQPQHF
v_call: TRBV6-6; clone_size: few; d_call: NA; j_call: TRBJ2-1; cdr3_nt: TGTGCCAGCAGCCTTCTCAATGAGCAGTTCTTC; cdr3_aa: CASSLLNEQFF
v_call: TRBV18; clone_size: NA; d_call: NA; j_call: TRBJ2-7; cdr3_nt: TGTGCCAGCTCACCGGGACAAATGTACGAGCAGTACTTC; cdr3_aa: CASSPGQMYEQYF
v_call: TRBV7-7; clone_size: NA; d_call: NA; j_call: TRBJ2-5; cdr3_nt: TGTGCCAGCAGCGCTAACCTAGGATTCCAAGAGACCCAGTACTTC; cdr3_aa: CASSANLGFQETQYF
v_call: TRBV24-1; clone_size: NA; d_call: NA; j_call: TRBJ2-3; cdr3_nt: TGTGCCACCAGTGACATACCTAGCGGCACAGATACGCAGTATTTT; cdr3_aa: CATSDIPSGTDTQYF
v_call: TRBV4-3; clone_size: NA; d_call: NA; j_call: TRBJ1-5; cdr3_nt: TGCGCCAGCAGCCAAGAGACTCACCAGCCCCAGCATTTT; cdr3_aa: CASSQETHQPQHF
v_call: TRBV11-2; clone_size: NA; d_call: NA; j_call: TRBJ2-7; cdr3_nt: TGTGCCAGCAGCTCGCAGGTGGGATCGGGGGAGCAGTACTTC; cdr3_aa: CASSSQVGSGEQYF
v_call: TRBV7-9; clone_size: NA; d_call: TRBD1; j_call: TRBJ1-2; cdr3_nt: TGTGCCAGCAGCGCGGGACAGACGCTCTATGGCTACACCTTC; cdr3_aa: CASSAGQTLYGYTF
v_call: TRBV4-1; clone_size: NA; d_call: NA; j_call: TRBJ2-3; cdr3_nt: TGCGCCAGCAGCCAAGCCCTAGCAGATACGCAGTATTTT; cdr3_aa: CASSQALADTQYF
v_call: TRBV7-8; clone_size: NA; d_call: NA; j_call: TRBJ1-6; cdr3_nt: TGTGCCAGCAGCTCCCAGGGGTCCTATAATTCACCCCTCCACTTT; cdr3_aa: CASSSQGSYNSPLHF
v_call: TRBV5-3; clone_size: NA; d_call: TRBD1; j_call: TRBJ2-7; cdr3_nt: TGTGCCAGAAACCCCAGGGACAGGCCCCACGAGCAGTACTTC; cdr3_aa: CARNPRDRPHEQYF
v_call: TRBV24-1; clone_size: NA; d_call: NA; j_call: TRBJ1-4; cdr3_nt: TGTGCCACCAGTGATTTATGTCGGACTAATGAAAAACTGTTTTTT; cdr3_aa: CATSDLCRTNEKLFF
v_call: TRBV7-9; clone_size: NA; d_call: NA; j_call: TRBJ1-1; cdr3_nt: TGTGCCAGCAGCTTAGCCGGGGGGTGGAACACTGAAGCTTTCTTT; cdr3_aa: CASSLAGGWNTEAFF
v_call: TRBV4-1; clone_size: once; d_call: TRBD1; j_call: TRBJ2-6; cdr3_nt: TGCGCCAGCAGCCTCGGGACAGGGGGAATCAGCTCTGGGGCCAACGTCCTGACTTTC; cdr3_aa: CASSLGTGGISSGANVLTF